This TCR beta chain came from a study of beta chain features in type 1 diabetes (dated by TCRdb to the late 2010s). Some background on the complete study: No differences in mean age, gender distribution, total cell number or subset yield were found between patients and healthy donors. Across all samples, almost 110 million sorted cells were examined, and cell number per subset correlated strongly with RNA yield. In the study, TCRB repertoires of sorted circulating CD4+ T cell subsets from recently diagnosed type 1 diabetes patients were compared with those of matched healthy donors. Regulatory and stem cell-like memory subsets were obtained from only 8 patients and about eight healthy donors, while naive and central memory subsets were obtained from all 30 or so donors.

Each donor gave one peripheral blood draw, averaging approximately 0.12 L, which was collected into heparinised tubes. Naive, central memory, regulatory and stem cell-like memory CD4+ T cells were sorted on a BD FACSAria II using a panel including CD45RO, CCR7, CD25, CD127, CD95 and CD27. All sorted populations exceeded 95% purity. PBMCs were separated immediately by Lymphoprep density gradient centrifugation and were stained directly, without being cultured. So that batch effects would be minimized, each experiment stained and sorted samples in pairs, pairing one healthy donor with one patient. Note on this clone: Which antigen it targets is not known. Base qualities are not at hand, and no much larger clone is one base apart.

The High Capacity cDNA Reverse Transcription Kit was used to reverse transcribe all of the isolated RNA, meaning that expressed TCRB transcripts were what got sequenced. Deep immunoSEQ sequencing was applied to naive, central memory and regulatory T cell samples, giving an average of about 3.6 million total reads per sample. Sorted cells were lysed in RLT buffer, and RNA was extracted using DNase-treated RNeasy Micro or Mini kits according to cell number. To prevent cross-contamination, each cell subset was processed individually, whereas patient and healthy donor samples were processed jointly. Using the immunoSEQ multiplex PCR, TCRB sequences were amplified from cDNA into 87-bp fragments spanning the CDR3 region. Sequencing of the amplicons was performed on the Illumina HiSeq platform. From the authors' description of their analysis: PCR bias was computationally corrected using synthetic template baselines, reads within Hamming distance 2 were collapsed, and singletons that could not be merged were discarded. Reads were aligned against IMGT so that V, D and J genes, CDR3 length and insertions or deletions at six rearrangement sites could be assigned. Within each subset, clonotype counts were normalized to sorted cell number, and only after that were true diversity and Gini coefficients computed with the tcR R package. Repertoire sharing was quantified using the overlap coefficient calculated on TCRB nucleotide sequences. As a proxy for the pre-selection repertoire, out-of-frame TCRB sequences from naive cells were analyzed. TCRdb obtained this table from immuneACCESS and retained in-frame rearrangements with V and J assigned. These tables miss some clones; where compared with another copy, unresolved V genes account for less than half of the shortfall, and the remainder is unexplained. V, J and clone size were drawn from that table, and D and trimming were deduced from the DNA. Here the sample has about half a million clones; approximately 30% occur a single time. The ten largest clonotypes hold about 0.065% of the sample.

V lost 4 bases and J lost 4 bases, and the count of bases not matched to a germline gene is 9. CDR1 and CDR2 are drawn from the germline V gene: SGDLS, YYNGEE. The CDR3 covers 16 residues, taking in both the cysteine and the phenylalanine. This entry keeps only the CDR3 DNA: 48 bases, framed from base 1. Summary of the overall study and its limitations: Because the HLA sub-analyses included only small numbers of individuals, any influence of HLA type on TCRB rearrangement was left unresolved. Patients with type 1 diabetes made fewer insertions and deleted more nucleotides at VDJ recombination sites, implying thymic rearrangement abnormalities. Type 1 diabetes patients showed a moderate but significant shortening of TCRB CDR3 length in all four CD4+ subsets. Because cDNA was sequenced instead of genomic DNA, highly expressing activated cells could be over-represented, though the groups showed no difference in activation or CD3 levels. PCR might favor shorter templates, but patient and control samples were amplified and corrected together, so any skew would affect both groups equally. Naive, central memory and regulatory TCRB repertoires appeared to be more alike among patients than among healthy donors.

Sequencing was performed on naive CD4+ T cells from blood. In the paper's terms, the cell subset or site label means: true naive CD4+ T cells. Rearrangement joined TRBV9 to TRBJ1-1, with TRBD1 matching 11 junction bases. The receptor comes from a man aged 18 to 29 in good health. The CDR3 is CASSTGTGGRGTEAFF. The DNA is as follows: TGTGCCAGCAGCACCGGGACAGGGGGACGGGGCACTGAAGCTTTCTTT.